This section outlines one T cell receptor beta chain sequence together with its context. Its target is not known. Caucasian, healthy and from Russia, the donors were aged between 6 and 90. The use of a sample-barcoded 5' primer and a J-beta primer mix characterized a second PCR of about 7 to 12 cycles. A tag from a template-switch adaptor with 12 random nucleotides marked each cDNA molecule. Each CDR3 protein is one row after TCRdb ran MiXCR on the 5' RACE reads. The sample has about 830,000 distinct CDR3 sequences, roughly 60% seen once; the top ten hold around 20%. The sample belongs to a study of blood T cells in healthy people across ages. CDR3 length: 15 residues. CDR1 is MDHEN and CDR2 is SYDVKM in the germline V gene. Study results and caveats: Roughly linear declines in TCR beta diversity per million T cells occurred with age. What prevented conclusive comparison of naive and antigen-experienced cells was that PBMCs were unsorted.

The J gene is TRBJ2-5, the V gene TRBV28; tentatively, D is TRBD2 (6 bases). The DNA end lines up better with TRBJ2-7; the J call may be wrong. The source is a man aged 25 to 45 in good health. Input material: blood. The DNA of the CDR3 is TGTGCCAGCAGTGGGACGGGAGAGGGAAAGTACGAGCAGTACTTC. This codes for CASSGTGEGKYEQYF.